This T cell receptor (beta chain) is from a study of T cells after yellow fever vaccination. Using its own MiXCR run on the 5' RACE reads, TCRdb lists one record per CDR3 protein. Here the sample spans some 350,000 distinct CDR3 sequences, around 3.9% being singletons. The CDR3 loop spans 15 amino acids. V dropped 5 bases and J dropped 4; count of bases not matched to a gene: 3. Germline assignment: CDR1 SGHTA and CDR2 FQGNSA. In this sample, this clonotype turned up a few times. The V and J genes are TRBV7-2 and TRBJ2-2, with TRBD2 matching 11 bases. The clonotype originates from a man younger than 35 who received the YFV17D yellow fever vaccine. This specimen consisted of PBMCs, obtained 5 days after the yellow fever booster vaccination. CDR3 amino acids: CASSPTSGVTGELFF. The CDR3 DNA sequence: TGTGCCAGCAGCCCGACTAGCGGGGTCACCGGGGAGCTGTTTTTT.